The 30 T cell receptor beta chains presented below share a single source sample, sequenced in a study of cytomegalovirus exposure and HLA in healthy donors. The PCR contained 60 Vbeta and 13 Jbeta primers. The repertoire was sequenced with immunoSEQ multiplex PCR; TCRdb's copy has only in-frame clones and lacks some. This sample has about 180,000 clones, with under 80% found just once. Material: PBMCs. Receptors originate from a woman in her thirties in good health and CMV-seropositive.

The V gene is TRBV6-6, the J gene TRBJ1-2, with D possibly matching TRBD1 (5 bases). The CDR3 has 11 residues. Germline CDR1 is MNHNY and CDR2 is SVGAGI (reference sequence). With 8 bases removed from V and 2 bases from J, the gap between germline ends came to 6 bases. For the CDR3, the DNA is TGTGCCAGCGGGGGGAACTATGGCTACACCTTC. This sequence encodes CASGGNYGYTF.

CDR3 residues: CASSTGSSYEQFF. The CDR3 bases are TGTGCCAGCAGCACAGGCAGTAGCTATGAGCAGTTCTTC. This sequence joins TRBV7-9 and TRBJ2-1, with TRBD1 as a possible D gene (5 bases). Germline V gene data show CDR1 as SEHNR and CDR2 as FQNEAQ (reference sequence). The CDR3 is made up of 13 amino acids. Trimming stripped 5 bases from V and 8 bases from J, with 13 bases between.

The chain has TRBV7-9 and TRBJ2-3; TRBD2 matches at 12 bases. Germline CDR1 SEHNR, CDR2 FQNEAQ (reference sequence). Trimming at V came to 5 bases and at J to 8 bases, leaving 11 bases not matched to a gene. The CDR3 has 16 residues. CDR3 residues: CASSPRTSGDGGTQYF. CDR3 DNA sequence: TGTGCCAGCAGCCCTCGGACTAGCGGGGACGGGGGTACGCAGTATTTT.

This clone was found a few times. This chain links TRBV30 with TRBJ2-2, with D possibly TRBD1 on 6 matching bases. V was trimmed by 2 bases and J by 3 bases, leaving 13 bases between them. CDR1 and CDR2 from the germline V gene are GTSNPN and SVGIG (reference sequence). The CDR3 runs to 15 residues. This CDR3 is CAWSSRGRDTGELFF. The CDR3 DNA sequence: TGTGCCTGGAGTTCCAGGGGTAGAGACACCGGGGAGCTGTTTTTT.

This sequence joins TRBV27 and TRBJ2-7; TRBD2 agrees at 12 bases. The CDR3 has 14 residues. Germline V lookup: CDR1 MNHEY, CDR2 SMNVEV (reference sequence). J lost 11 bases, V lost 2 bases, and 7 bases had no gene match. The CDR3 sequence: CASSLGLAGRQEYF. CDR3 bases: TGTGCCAGCAGTTTAGGACTAGCGGGGCGTCAGGAGTACTTC.

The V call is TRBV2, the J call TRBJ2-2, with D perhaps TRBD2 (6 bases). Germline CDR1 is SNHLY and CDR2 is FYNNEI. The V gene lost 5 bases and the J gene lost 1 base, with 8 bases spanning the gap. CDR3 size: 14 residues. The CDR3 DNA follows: TGTGCCAGCAGTCGGAGGGGGAACACCGGGGAGCTGTTTTTT. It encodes CASSRRGNTGELFF.

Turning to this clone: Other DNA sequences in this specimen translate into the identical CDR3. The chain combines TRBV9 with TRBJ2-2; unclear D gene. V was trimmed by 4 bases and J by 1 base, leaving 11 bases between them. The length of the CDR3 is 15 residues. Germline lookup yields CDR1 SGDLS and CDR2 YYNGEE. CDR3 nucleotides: TGTGCCAGCAGCCCTCCGACACGGAACACCGGGGAGCTGTTTTTT. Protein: CASSPPTRNTGELFF.

The CDR3 loop is CASSTPGQSPYEQYF. The CDR3 nucleotides read TGTGCCAGTAGTACACCCGGACAGTCCCCCTACGAGCAGTACTTC. The J gene is TRBJ2-7, the V gene TRBV19; maybe TRBD1 (6 bases). The V gene lost 4 bases and the J gene lost 2 bases, with 15 bases spanning the gap. The CDR3 is 15 amino acids. Germline V gene sequence: CDR1 LNHDA, CDR2 SQIVND (reference sequence).

CDR3 nucleotide sequence: TGTGCCTGGGACGGGACAACCAATGAGCAGTTCTTC. This gives the protein CAWDGTTNEQFF. V is TRBV30 and J is TRBJ2-1; possibly TRBD1 for D (6 bases). With 5 bases removed from V and 6 bases from J, the gap between germline ends came to 11 bases. This CDR3 comprises 12 residues. Per the germline V gene, CDR1 is GTSNPN and CDR2 is SVGIG (reference sequence).

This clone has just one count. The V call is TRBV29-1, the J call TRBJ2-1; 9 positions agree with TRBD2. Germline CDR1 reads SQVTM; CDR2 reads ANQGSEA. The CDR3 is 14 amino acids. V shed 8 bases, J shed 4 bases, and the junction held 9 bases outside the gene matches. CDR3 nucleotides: TGCAGCCCCGGTAGGACTAGCGCGTACAATGAGCAGTTCTTC. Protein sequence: CSPGRTSAYNEQFF.

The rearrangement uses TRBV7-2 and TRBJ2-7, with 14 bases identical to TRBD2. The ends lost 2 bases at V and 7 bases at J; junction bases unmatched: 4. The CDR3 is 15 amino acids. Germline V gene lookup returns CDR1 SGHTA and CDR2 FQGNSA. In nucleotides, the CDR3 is TGTGCCAGCAGCTTAACGAGACTAGCGGGGGGGGAGCAGTACTTC. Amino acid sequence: CASSLTRLAGGEQYF.

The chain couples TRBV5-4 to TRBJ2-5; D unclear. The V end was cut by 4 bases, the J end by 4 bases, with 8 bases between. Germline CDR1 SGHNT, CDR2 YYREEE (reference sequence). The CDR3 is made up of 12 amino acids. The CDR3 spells CASSPRGETQYF. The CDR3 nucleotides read TGTGCCAGCAGCCCCCGCGGAGAGACCCAGTACTTC.

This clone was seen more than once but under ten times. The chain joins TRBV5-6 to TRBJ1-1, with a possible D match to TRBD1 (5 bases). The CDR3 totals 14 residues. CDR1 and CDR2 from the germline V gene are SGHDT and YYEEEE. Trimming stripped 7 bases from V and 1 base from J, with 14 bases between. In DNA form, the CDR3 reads TGTGCCAGCCAGCCCGAGACAGAGAACACTGAAGCTTTCTTT. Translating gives CASQPETENTEAFF. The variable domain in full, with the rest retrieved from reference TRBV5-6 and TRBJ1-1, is DAGVTQSPTHLIKTRGQQVTLRCSPKSGHDTVSWYQQALGQGPQFIFQYYEEEERQRGNFPDRFSGHQFPNYSSELNVNALLLGDSALYLCASQPETENTEAFFGQGTRLTVV.

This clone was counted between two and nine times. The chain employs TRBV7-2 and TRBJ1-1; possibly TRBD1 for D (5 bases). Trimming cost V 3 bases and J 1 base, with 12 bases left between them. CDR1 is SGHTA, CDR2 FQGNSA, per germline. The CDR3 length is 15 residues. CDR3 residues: CASSFRPTGNTEAFF. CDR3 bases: TGTGCCAGCAGCTTTAGACCAACAGGGAACACTGAAGCTTTCTTT.

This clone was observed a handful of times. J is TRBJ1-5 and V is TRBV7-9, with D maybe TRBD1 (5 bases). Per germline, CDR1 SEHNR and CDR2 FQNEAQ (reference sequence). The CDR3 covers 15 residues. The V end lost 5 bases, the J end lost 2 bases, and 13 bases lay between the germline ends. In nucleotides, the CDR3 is TGTGCCAGCAGCGGCCAGGGTATTGGCAATCAGCCCCAGCATTTT. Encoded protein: CASSGQGIGNQPQHF. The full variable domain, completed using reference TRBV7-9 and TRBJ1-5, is DTGVSQNPRHKITKRGQNVTFRCDPISEHNRLYWYRQTLGQGPEFLTYFQNEAQLEKSRLLSDRFSAERPKGSFSTLEIQRTEQGDSAMYLCASSGQGIGNQPQHFGDGTRLSIL.

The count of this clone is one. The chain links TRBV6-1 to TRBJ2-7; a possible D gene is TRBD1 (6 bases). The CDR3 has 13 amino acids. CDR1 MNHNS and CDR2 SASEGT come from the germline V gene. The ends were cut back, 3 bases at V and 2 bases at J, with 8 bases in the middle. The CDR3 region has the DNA TGTGCCAGCAGTGATCAGGGGCCCTACGAGCAGTACTTC. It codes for CASSDQGPYEQYF.

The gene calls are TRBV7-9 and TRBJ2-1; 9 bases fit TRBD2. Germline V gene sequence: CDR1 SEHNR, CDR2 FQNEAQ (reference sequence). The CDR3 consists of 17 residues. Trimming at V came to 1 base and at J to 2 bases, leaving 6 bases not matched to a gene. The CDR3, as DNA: TGTGCCAGCAGCTTAGGGCCCCTAGCGGGGACCTACAATGAGCAGTTCTTC. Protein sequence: CASSLGPLAGTYNEQFF.

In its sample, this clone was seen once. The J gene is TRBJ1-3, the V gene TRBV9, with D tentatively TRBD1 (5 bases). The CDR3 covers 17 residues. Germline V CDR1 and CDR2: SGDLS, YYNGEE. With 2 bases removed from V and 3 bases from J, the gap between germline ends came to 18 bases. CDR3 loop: CASSVEGARSGGNTIYF. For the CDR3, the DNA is TGTGCCAGCAGCGTGGAAGGGGCCCGGTCGGGTGGAAACACCATATATTTT.

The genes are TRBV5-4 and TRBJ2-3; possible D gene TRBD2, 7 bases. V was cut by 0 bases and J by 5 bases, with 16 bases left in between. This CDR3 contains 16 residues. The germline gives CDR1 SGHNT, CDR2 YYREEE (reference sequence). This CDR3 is CASSLVGGGMVDTQYF. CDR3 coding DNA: TGTGCCAGCAGCTTGGTCGGCGGGGGCATGGTAGATACGCAGTATTTT.

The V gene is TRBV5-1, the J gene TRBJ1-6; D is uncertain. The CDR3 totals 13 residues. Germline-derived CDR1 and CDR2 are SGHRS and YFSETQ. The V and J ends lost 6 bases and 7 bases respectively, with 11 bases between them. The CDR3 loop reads CASTTDLNSPLHF. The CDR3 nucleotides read TGCGCCAGCACAACGGACTTAAATTCACCCCTCCACTTT.

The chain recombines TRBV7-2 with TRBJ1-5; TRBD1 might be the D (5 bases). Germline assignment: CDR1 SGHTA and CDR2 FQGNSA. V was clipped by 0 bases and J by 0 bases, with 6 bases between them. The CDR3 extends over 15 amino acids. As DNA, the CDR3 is TGTGCCAGCAGCTTAGCGGGACTTAGCAATCAGCCCCAGCATTTT. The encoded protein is CASSLAGLSNQPQHF.

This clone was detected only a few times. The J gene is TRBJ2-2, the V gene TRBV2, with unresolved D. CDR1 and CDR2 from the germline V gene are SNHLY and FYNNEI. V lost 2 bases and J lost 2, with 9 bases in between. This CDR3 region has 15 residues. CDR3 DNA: TGTGCCAGCAGTGAACGGCTACTAAACACCGGGGAGCTGTTTTTT. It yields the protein CASSERLLNTGELFF.

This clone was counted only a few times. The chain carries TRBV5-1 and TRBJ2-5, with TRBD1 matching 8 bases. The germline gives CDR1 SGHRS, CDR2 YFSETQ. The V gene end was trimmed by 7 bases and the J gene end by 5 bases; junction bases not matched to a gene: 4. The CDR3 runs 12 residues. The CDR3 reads CASRTGWETQYF. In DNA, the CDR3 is TGCGCCAGCCGGACAGGGTGGGAGACCCAGTACTTC.

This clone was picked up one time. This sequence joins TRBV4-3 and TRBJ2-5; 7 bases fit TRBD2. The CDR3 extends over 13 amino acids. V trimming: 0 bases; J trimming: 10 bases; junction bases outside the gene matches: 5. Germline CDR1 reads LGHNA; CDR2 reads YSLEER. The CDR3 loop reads CASSQDMGEGQYF. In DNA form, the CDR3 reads TGCGCCAGCAGCCAAGATATGGGGGAGGGCCAGTACTTC.

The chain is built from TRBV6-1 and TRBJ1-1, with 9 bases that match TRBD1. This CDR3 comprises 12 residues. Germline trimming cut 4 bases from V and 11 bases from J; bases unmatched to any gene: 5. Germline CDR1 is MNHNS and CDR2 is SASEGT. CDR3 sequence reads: CASSGTGTGAFF. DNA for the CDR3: TGTGCCAGCAGTGGCACCGGGACAGGGGCTTTCTTT.

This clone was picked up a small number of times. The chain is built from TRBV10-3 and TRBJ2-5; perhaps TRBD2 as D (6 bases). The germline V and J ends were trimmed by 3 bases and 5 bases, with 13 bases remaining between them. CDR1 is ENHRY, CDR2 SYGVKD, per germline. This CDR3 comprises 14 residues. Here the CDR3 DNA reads TGTGCCATCAGTGACCCGAGGGCGGGGGAGACCCAGTACTTC. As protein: CAISDPRAGETQYF.

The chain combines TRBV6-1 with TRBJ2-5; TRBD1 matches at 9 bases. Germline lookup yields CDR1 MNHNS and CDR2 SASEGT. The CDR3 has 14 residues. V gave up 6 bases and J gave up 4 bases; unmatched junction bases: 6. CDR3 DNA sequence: TGTGCCAGCAGCATACAGGGGGCGAGAGAGACCCAGTACTTC. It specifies CASSIQGARETQYF.

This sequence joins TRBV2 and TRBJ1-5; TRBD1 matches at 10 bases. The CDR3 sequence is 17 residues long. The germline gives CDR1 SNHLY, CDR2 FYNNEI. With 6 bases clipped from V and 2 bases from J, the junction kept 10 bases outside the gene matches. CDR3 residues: CASSHTTGGYGNQPQHF. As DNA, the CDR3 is TGTGCCAGCAGCCACACGACAGGGGGCTACGGCAATCAGCCCCAGCATTTT.

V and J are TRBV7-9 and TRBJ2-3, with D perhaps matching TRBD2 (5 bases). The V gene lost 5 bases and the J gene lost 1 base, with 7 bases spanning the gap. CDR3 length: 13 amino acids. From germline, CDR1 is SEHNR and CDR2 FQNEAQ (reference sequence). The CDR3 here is CASSHGGTDTQYF. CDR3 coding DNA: TGTGCCAGCAGCCACGGGGGCACAGATACGCAGTATTTT. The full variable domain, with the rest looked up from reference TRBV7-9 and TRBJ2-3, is DTGVSQNPRHKITKRGQNVTFRCDPISEHNRLYWYRQTLGQGPEFLTYFQNEAQLEKSRLLSDRFSAERPKGSFSTLEIQRTEQGDSAMYLCASSHGGTDTQYFGPGTRLTVL.

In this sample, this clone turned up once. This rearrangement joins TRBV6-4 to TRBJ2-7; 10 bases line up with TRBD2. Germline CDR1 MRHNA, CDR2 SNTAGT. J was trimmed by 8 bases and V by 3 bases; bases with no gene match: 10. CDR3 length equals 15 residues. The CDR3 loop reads CASSDGAGGRPKQYF. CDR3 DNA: TGTGCCAGCAGTGATGGAGCGGGGGGGCGCCCGAAGCAGTACTTC.